The T cell receptor (beta chain) under discussion was sequenced for a study of technical replicates of blood from a handful of donors. Per the germline V gene, CDR1 is SGHVS and CDR2 is FQNEAQ. Trimming pared 8 bases from V and 5 bases from J, leaving 14 bases between. This CDR3 spans 13 amino acids. Clones were sequenced by immunoSEQ multiplex PCR, and TCRdb holds only the in-frame ones, with some missing. The table lists about 100,000 clones, roughly 95% of them singletons. The clonotype comes from a human donor in good health. The chain has TRBV7-8 and TRBJ2-3; tentative D call: TRBD1 (6 bases). The sequencing input was T cells isolated from PBMCs. CDR3 residues: CASSVRDIDTQYF. The CDR3 DNA follows: TGTGCCAGCTCGGTTAGGGACATAGATACGCAGTATTTT.